The rows below give T cell receptor beta chains drawn from one sample of a study of CD8 T cells in ankylosing spondylitis. TCRdb called the 5' RACE reads again in MiXCR, with one record for every CDR3 protein. Altogether fewer than 200,000 distinct CDR3 sequences are present, approximately 18% being singletons, with the ten largest covering approximately 4.3%. Sequencing input: blood, either unsorted or a sorted T cell fraction (not recorded which). The receptors shown here come from a male donor aged 10-30 years with ankylosing spondylitis or in good health (not recorded which). Both conserved end residues are trimmed from each CDR3.

j_call: TRBJ2-4
v_call: TRBV20-1
cdr3_length: 14
cdr3_aa: SARDVAGRAKNIQY

j_call: TRBJ1-5
v_call: TRBV28
cdr3_length: 12
cdr3_aa: ASSLSVRNQPQH

j_call: TRBJ2-5
v_call: TRBV11-3
cdr3_length: 14
cdr3_aa: ASSLGRPDYQETQY

j_call: TRBJ2-7
v_call: TRBV3-1
cdr3_length: 13
cdr3_aa: ASSRGLAGAGEQY

j_call: TRBJ2-1
v_call: TRBV5-5
cdr3_length: 12
cdr3_aa: ASRWRAPDNEQF

j_call: TRBJ1-3
v_call: TRBV5-1
cdr3_length: 13
cdr3_aa: ASSSDATSGNTIY

j_call: TRBJ2-4
v_call: TRBV12-3/TRBV12-4
cdr3_length: 12
cdr3_aa: ASSNGPGGNIQY

j_call: TRBJ1-2
v_call: TRBV5-1
cdr3_length: 9
cdr3_aa: ASSLGQGYT

j_call: TRBJ1-4
v_call: TRBV7-9
cdr3_length: 11
cdr3_aa: ASSGTGFEKLF

j_call: TRBJ1-5
v_call: TRBV12-3/TRBV12-4
cdr3_length: 11
cdr3_aa: ASSFTSNQPQH

j_call: TRBJ2-2
v_call: TRBV29-1
cdr3_length: 14
cdr3_aa: SVDSGLELNTGELF

j_call: TRBJ2-5
v_call: TRBV23-1
cdr3_length: 15
cdr3_aa: ASSLLKTTGDEETQY

j_call: TRBJ2-1
v_call: TRBV29-1
cdr3_length: 11
cdr3_aa: SAVRLAGNEQF

j_call: TRBJ1-1
v_call: TRBV20-1
cdr3_length: 10
cdr3_aa: SAAMMNTEAF

j_call: TRBJ2-1
v_call: TRBV20-1
cdr3_length: 18
cdr3_aa: SARDRRGGLAVSSYNEQF

j_call: TRBJ2-7
v_call: TRBV29-1
cdr3_length: 10
cdr3_aa: SVRAGTNEQY

j_call: TRBJ2-3
v_call: TRBV11-3
cdr3_length: 12
cdr3_aa: ASSSVMATDTQY

j_call: TRBJ2-7
v_call: TRBV5-1
cdr3_length: 12
cdr3_aa: ASSRDGDSYEQY

j_call: TRBJ2-3
v_call: TRBV20-1
cdr3_length: 13
cdr3_aa: SACPRDRGGDTQY

j_call: TRBJ1-1
v_call: TRBV29-1
cdr3_length: 11
cdr3_aa: SVDISGNTEAF

j_call: TRBJ2-7
v_call: TRBV7-2
cdr3_length: 11
cdr3_aa: ASSPDSSYEQY

j_call: TRBJ2-5
v_call: TRBV24-1
cdr3_length: 13
cdr3_aa: ATSPTSGSQETQY

j_call: TRBJ1-2
v_call: TRBV7-2
cdr3_length: 15
cdr3_aa: ASSLGGTTSRAYGYT

j_call: TRBJ2-6
v_call: TRBV7-2
cdr3_length: 17
cdr3_aa: ASSLATAGGPSGANVLT

j_call: TRBJ2-1
v_call: TRBV6-5
cdr3_length: 14
cdr3_aa: ASSSPVREGHNEQF

j_call: TRBJ2-2
v_call: TRBV4-1
cdr3_length: 12
cdr3_aa: ASSLQGYGGELF

j_call: TRBJ2-6
v_call: TRBV29-1
cdr3_length: 12
cdr3_aa: SVAGFSGANVLT

j_call: TRBJ2-1
v_call: TRBV18
cdr3_length: 16
cdr3_aa: ASSPYGLAASSYNEQF

j_call: TRBJ2-3
v_call: TRBV5-1
cdr3_length: 12
cdr3_aa: ASSLTSDTDTQY

j_call: TRBJ1-2
v_call: TRBV7-9
cdr3_length: 10
cdr3_aa: ASSLVSEGYT

j_call: TRBJ1-6
v_call: TRBV4-1
cdr3_length: 13
cdr3_aa: ASSHEPGASSPLH

j_call: TRBJ2-3
v_call: TRBV2
cdr3_length: 13
cdr3_aa: ASSDPSRSTDTQY

j_call: TRBJ1-5
v_call: TRBV29-1
cdr3_length: 11
cdr3_aa: SVDPGGGQPQH

j_call: TRBJ1-4
v_call: TRBV27
cdr3_length: 13
cdr3_aa: ASRHLPGEDEKLF

j_call: TRBJ2-3
v_call: TRBV10-2
cdr3_length: 11
cdr3_aa: ASSDQGLDTQY

j_call: TRBJ1-2
v_call: TRBV5-1
cdr3_length: 13
cdr3_aa: ASSLARGAADGYT

j_call: TRBJ2-7
v_call: TRBV12-3/TRBV12-4
cdr3_length: 13
cdr3_aa: ASSDSGTSIDEQY

j_call: TRBJ2-1
v_call: TRBV20-1
cdr3_length: 13
cdr3_aa: SAAIRVNSYNEQF

j_call: TRBJ2-7
v_call: TRBV7-2
cdr3_length: 11
cdr3_aa: ASSSLQEYEQY

j_call: TRBJ2-1
v_call: TRBV10-2
cdr3_length: 10
cdr3_aa: ASSEGLIPQF

j_call: TRBJ2-1
v_call: TRBV3-1
cdr3_length: 16
cdr3_aa: ASSQAGQTSGIGNEQF

j_call: TRBJ2-3
v_call: TRBV5-1
cdr3_length: 11
cdr3_aa: ASSLFPTDTQY

j_call: TRBJ2-2
v_call: TRBV12-3/TRBV12-4
cdr3_length: 11
cdr3_aa: ASRTGETGELF

j_call: TRBJ2-2
v_call: TRBV11-1
cdr3_length: 15
cdr3_aa: ASSLTSGRAAPGELF

j_call: TRBJ2-1
v_call: TRBV6-2/TRBV6-3
cdr3_length: 18
cdr3_aa: ASSYSMASGRSPSYNEQF

j_call: TRBJ1-5
v_call: TRBV10-2
cdr3_length: 13
cdr3_aa: ASSEAWGVAQPQH

j_call: TRBJ2-6
v_call: TRBV27
cdr3_length: 12
cdr3_aa: ASSAESGANVLT

j_call: TRBJ2-7
v_call: TRBV28
cdr3_length: 12
cdr3_aa: ASSFRELIYEQY

j_call: TRBJ2-1
v_call: TRBV5-4
cdr3_length: 15
cdr3_aa: ASIPSGGLSSYNEQF

j_call: TRBJ2-1
v_call: TRBV12-3/TRBV12-4
cdr3_length: 15
cdr3_aa: ASSYFVLAGVGDEQF

j_call: TRBJ2-3
v_call: TRBV5-1
cdr3_length: 13
cdr3_aa: ASSRRTESTDTQY

j_call: TRBJ2-1
v_call: TRBV27
cdr3_length: 13
cdr3_aa: ASSPPQQGYNEQF

j_call: TRBJ2-5
v_call: TRBV12-5
cdr3_length: 13
cdr3_aa: ASGSREGGVETQY